Below, one T cell receptor (beta chain) is given with its context. Its antigen is not known. This record belongs to a study of identifying expanded T cells in peripheral blood. Findings and limits, study-wide: Technical replicates showed approximately 1.2 changed clones; approximately 2 weeks 15 to 20; four weeks 19. Clone count variance between approximately 2-week samples rose with total template count.

The V gene's germline CDR1 is MDHEN and CDR2 SYDVKM. This CDR3 contains 15 residues. Trimming took 4 bases from V and 2 from J, leaving 12 bases between them. Method: immunoSEQ multiplex PCR; TCRdb's copy keeps in-frame clones and lacks some. The data show 90,000 or so clones, approximately 86% seen once. Collection occurred without any documented infections or immune events in donors. The chain joins TRBV28 to TRBJ1-3, with D uncertain. The sequence derives from a person aged 18 to 75 in good health. The material sequenced was blood. The CDR3 nucleotides are TGTGCCAGCAGTTCCCGGAAAGCAACTGGAAACACCATATATTTT. Its protein is CASSSRKATGNTIYF.